This entry lists 5 T cell receptor beta chains sequenced from one sample in a study of cytomegalovirus exposure and HLA in healthy donors. PCR primers comprised 60 Vbeta and 13 Jbeta primers. Clones were read by immunoSEQ multiplex PCR, and TCRdb kept only the in-frame ones, dropping some. The sample has about 160,000 clones; 60% to 85% are singletons. Sequenced: PBMCs. These receptors were taken from a woman between 40 and 50 years old in good health and CMV-seronegative.

The chain uses TRBV2 and TRBJ1-2, with D possibly being TRBD1 (6 bases). The CDR3 is made up of 14 amino acids. From germline, CDR1 is SNHLY and CDR2 FYNNEI. V lost 7 bases and J 2 bases, leaving 14 bases between the germline ends. The CDR3 spells CASTGWGQNYGYTF. CDR3 nucleotides: TGTGCCAGCACCGGGTGGGGGCAAAACTATGGCTACACCTTC.

The V and J genes are TRBV6-5 and TRBJ2-7; D gene ambiguous. CDR1 MNHEY and CDR2 SVGAGI come from the germline V gene. Trimming shortened V by 5 bases and J by 4 bases, and 15 bases separated the two germline ends. The CDR3 runs to 14 residues. This CDR3 reads CASSTGPAAYEQYF. Written as DNA, the CDR3 is TGTGCCAGCAGTACCGGCCCTGCGGCTTACGAGCAGTACTTC.

V gene TRBV2 combines with J gene TRBJ2-4; the D gene is possibly TRBD2 (6 bases). This CDR3 has 12 amino acids. The germline V gene encodes CDR1 SNHLY and CDR2 FYNNEI. Trimming removed 6 bases at V and 5 bases at J, with 8 bases between. For the CDR3, the DNA is TGTGCCAGCAGCGGCGGGGAAAACATTCAGTACTTC. Encoded protein: CASSGGENIQYF.

The chain employs TRBV19 and TRBJ2-7; TRBD1 matches at 10 bases. CDR3 length: 14 amino acids. J gave up 6 bases and V 5 bases, and 7 bases lay outside the gene matches. CDR1 and CDR2 (germline): LNHDA, SQIVND (reference sequence). The DNA for the CDR3 is TGTGCCAGTAGTCCCCGGGACAGGGGATTCGAGCAGTACTTC. Translation: CASSPRDRGFEQYF.

The gene calls are TRBV11-3 and TRBJ1-1; no clear D gene. Trimming left V 1 base short and J 4 bases short, with 10 bases between. The CDR3 spans 14 residues. Germline CDR1 is SGHNT and CDR2 is YENEEA. CDR3 DNA: TGTGCCAGCAGCTTAGGGGGTAGCGTCACTGAAGCTTTCTTT. This codes for CASSLGGSVTEAFF.